This T cell receptor beta chain was obtained from a study of technical replicates of blood from a few donors. Some clones are missing from TCRdb's copy, which holds only in-frame ones; the method was immunoSEQ multiplex PCR. The top ten clones hold 0.22% of a sample with fewer than 100,000 clones, approximately 94% of them seen once. This CDR3 spans 14 amino acids. Germline V CDR1 and CDR2: LNHDA, SQIVND (reference sequence). Trimming at V came to 2 bases and at J to 8 bases, leaving 5 bases not matched to a gene. The receptor was isolated from a human donor in good health. The J gene is TRBJ1-4, the V gene TRBV19; 7 bases are a match to TRBD1. The specimen sequenced was T cells isolated from PBMCs. DNA of the CDR3: TGTGCCAGTAGTATAAGCCGGGACAGCGAAAAACTGTTTTTT. Its protein product is CASSISRDSEKLFF.